This TCR beta chain was identified during a study of beta chain features in type 1 diabetes (dated by TCRdb to between 2018 and 2020). A note on the overall study: No differences in mean age, gender distribution, total cell number or subset yield were found between patients and healthy donors. A total of roughly 100,000,000 sorted cells were examined across all samples, and the number of cells per subset was strongly correlated with RNA yield. The study compared TCRB repertoires of sorted circulating CD4+ T cell subsets between recently diagnosed type 1 diabetes patients and matched healthy donors. Whereas all 28 donors provided naive and central memory subsets, regulatory and stem cell-like memory subsets were isolated from just 8 patients and roughly 8 healthy donors. Overall study outcomes, separate from this receptor: Patients with type 1 diabetes made fewer insertions and deleted more nucleotides at VDJ recombination sites, implying thymic rearrangement abnormalities. Naive, central memory and regulatory TCRB repertoires appeared to be more alike among patients than among healthy donors. HLA sub-analyses involved small numbers of individuals, so any influence of HLA type on TCRB rearrangement remained unresolved. PCR might favor shorter templates, but patient and control samples were amplified and corrected together, so any skew would affect both groups equally. Because cDNA was sequenced instead of genomic DNA, highly expressing activated cells could be over-represented, though the groups showed no difference in activation or CD3 levels. In all four CD4+ subsets, TCRB CDR3 length was moderately but significantly shorter in type 1 diabetes patients.

As regards this clone: Which antigen it targets is not known. Per-base quality was not reported, and no clone a single base away is much larger than it.

The High Capacity cDNA Reverse Transcription Kit was used to reverse transcribe all of the isolated RNA, meaning that expressed TCRB transcripts were what got sequenced. Deep immunoSEQ sequencing was applied to naive, central memory and regulatory T cell samples, giving an average of roughly 3.6 million total reads per sample. Sorted cells were lysed in RLT buffer, and RNA was extracted using DNase-treated RNeasy Micro or Mini kits according to cell number. To prevent cross-contamination, every cell subset was processed on its own, while patient and healthy donor samples were processed together. Using the immunoSEQ multiplex PCR, TCRB sequences were amplified from cDNA into 87-bp fragments spanning the CDR3 region. The amplicons were sequenced using the Illumina HiSeq platform. The original methods were these. Synthetic template baselines were used to correct PCR bias computationally, reads within Hamming distance 2 were collapsed, and singletons that could not be merged were discarded. By aligning reads against IMGT, V, D and J genes, CDR3 length, and insertions or deletions at six rearrangement sites were assigned. Within each subset, clonotype counts were normalized to sorted cell number, after which true diversity and Gini coefficients were computed with the tcR R package. The overlap coefficient, calculated on TCRB nucleotide sequences, was used to quantify repertoire sharing. Out-of-frame TCRB sequences from naive cells were analyzed as a proxy for the pre-selection repertoire. TCRdb re-hosts the immuneACCESS table, in-frame sequences only. Its copies lack some clones; in the studies checked, an unresolved V gene accounts for under half of them, and the cause for the rest is not known. The V and J calls and clone size are taken from that table; D and trimming were inferred from the DNA. The sample table shows 350,000 to 400,000 clones, and over 9.5% are seen once. In total, the top ten clones hold approximately 0.011% of the sample.

A single peripheral blood draw of about 116 mL on average was collected from each donor into heparinised tubes. Naive, central memory, regulatory and stem cell-like memory CD4+ T cells were sorted on a BD FACSAria II using a panel including CD45RO, CCR7, CD25, CD127, CD95 and CD27. A purity above 98% was achieved for all sorted populations. PBMCs were isolated immediately by Lymphoprep density gradient centrifugation and stained directly without culture. So that batch effects would be minimized, each experiment stained and sorted samples in pairs, pairing one healthy donor with one patient. The germline V gene (reference sequence) provides CDR1 GTSNPN and CDR2 SVGIG. From its cysteine to its phenylalanine, the CDR3 spans 18 amino acids. Only CDR3 DNA remains: 54 bases, in frame from the first base. V is cut back by 2 bases and J by 4 bases, with 17 bases in the junction unmatched.

The chain is encoded by TRBV30 joined to TRBJ1-2, and TRBD1 aligns with 9 junction nucleotides. Sequencing used naive CD4+ T cells from blood. The cell subset or site label corresponds to: true naive CD4+ T cells. This TCR derives from a woman aged 18-30 years with type 1 diabetes. The CDR3 corresponds to CAWSRSILGTGNSYGYTF. The DNA is TGTGCCTGGAGTCGGTCTATTTTGGGGACAGGGAATAGCTATGGCTACACCTTC.